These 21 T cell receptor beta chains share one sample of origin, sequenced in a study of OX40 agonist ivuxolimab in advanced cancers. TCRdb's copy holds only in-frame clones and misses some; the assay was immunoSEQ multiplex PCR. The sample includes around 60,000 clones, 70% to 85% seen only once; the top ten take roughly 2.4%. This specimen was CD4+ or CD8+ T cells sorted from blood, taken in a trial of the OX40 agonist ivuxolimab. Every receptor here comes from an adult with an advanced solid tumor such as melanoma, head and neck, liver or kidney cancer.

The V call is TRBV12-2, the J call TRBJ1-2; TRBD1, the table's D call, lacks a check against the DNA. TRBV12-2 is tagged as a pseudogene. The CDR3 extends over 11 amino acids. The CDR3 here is CASLRGTGYTF. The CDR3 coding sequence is TGTGCCAGCCTCAGGGGAACGGGCTACACCTTC.

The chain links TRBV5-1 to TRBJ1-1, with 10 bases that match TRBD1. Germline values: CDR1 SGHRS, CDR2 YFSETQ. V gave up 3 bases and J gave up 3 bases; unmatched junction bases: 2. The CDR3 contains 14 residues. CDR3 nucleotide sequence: TGCGCCAGCAGCTATGGACAGGGGGACACTGAAGCTTTCTTT. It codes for CASSYGQGDTEAFF.

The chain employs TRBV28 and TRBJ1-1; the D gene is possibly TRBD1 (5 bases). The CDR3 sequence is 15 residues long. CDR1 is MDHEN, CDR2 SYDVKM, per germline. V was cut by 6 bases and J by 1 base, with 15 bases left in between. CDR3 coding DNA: TGTGCCAGCAGCGAATCGGGACGAGCGAACACTGAAGCTTTCTTT. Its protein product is CASSESGRANTEAFF.

CDR3 residues: CASTLQGQAFF. The CDR3 region has the DNA TGTGCCAGCACGCTCCAGGGGCAAGCTTTCTTT. The V gene is TRBV28, the J gene TRBJ1-1, with a tentative D call TRBD1 (6 bases). The germline V gene has CDR1 MDHEN and CDR2 SYDVKM. Trimming pared 7 bases from V and 9 bases from J, leaving 12 bases between. CDR3 length: 11 residues.

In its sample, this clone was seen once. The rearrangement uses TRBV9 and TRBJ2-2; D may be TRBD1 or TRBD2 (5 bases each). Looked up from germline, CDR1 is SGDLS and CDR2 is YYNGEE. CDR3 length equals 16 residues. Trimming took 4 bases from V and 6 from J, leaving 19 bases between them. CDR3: CASSSHPGTRAGELFF. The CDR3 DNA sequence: TGTGCCAGCAGCTCGCACCCCGGGACCCGCGCCGGGGAGCTGTTTTTT.

Here the CDR3 reads CASSLISRGAYYNEQFF. CDR3 coding DNA: TGTGCCAGCAGCTTGATTTCGCGGGGGGCCTATTACAATGAGCAGTTCTTC. V is TRBV5-5 and J is TRBJ2-1, with TRBD2 identical over 8 bases. V lost 1 base and J lost 4; bases outside the gene matches: 10. The germline V gene has CDR1 SGHKS and CDR2 YYEKEE (reference sequence). The CDR3 is 17 residues long.

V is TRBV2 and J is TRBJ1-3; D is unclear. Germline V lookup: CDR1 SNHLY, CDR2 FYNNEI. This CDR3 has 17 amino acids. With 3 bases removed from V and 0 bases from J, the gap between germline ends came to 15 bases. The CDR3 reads CASSDRKGISSGNTIYF. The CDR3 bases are TGTGCCAGCAGTGACCGGAAGGGAATTAGCTCTGGAAACACCATATATTTT.

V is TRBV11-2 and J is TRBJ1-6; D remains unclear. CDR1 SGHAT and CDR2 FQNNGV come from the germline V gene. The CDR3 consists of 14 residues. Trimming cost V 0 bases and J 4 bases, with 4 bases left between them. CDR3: CASSLDQYNSPLHF. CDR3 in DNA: TGTGCCAGCAGCTTAGACCAATATAATTCACCCCTCCACTTT. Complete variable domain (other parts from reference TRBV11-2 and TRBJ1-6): EAGVAQSPRYKIIEKRQSVAFWCNPISGHATLYWYQQILGQGPKLLIQFQNNGVVDDSQLPKDRFSAERLKGVDSTLKIQPAKLEDSAVYLCASSLDQYNSPLHFGNGTRLTVT.

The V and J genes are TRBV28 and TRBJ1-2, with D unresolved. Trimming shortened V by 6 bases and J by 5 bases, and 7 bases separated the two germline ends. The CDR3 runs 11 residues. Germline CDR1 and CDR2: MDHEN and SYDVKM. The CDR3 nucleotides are TGTGCCAGCAGCACCAGTTATGGCTACACCTTC. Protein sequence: CASSTSYGYTF.

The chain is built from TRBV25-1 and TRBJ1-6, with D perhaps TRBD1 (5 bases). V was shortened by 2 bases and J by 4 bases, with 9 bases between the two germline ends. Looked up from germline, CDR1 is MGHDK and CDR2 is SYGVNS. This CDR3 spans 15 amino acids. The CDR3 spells CASSEAKGYNSPLHF. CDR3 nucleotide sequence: TGTGCCAGCAGTGAAGCAAAGGGGTATAATTCACCCCTCCACTTT. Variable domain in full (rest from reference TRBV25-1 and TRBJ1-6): EADIYQTPRYLVIGTGKKITLECSQTMGHDKMYWYQQDPGMELHLIHYSYGVNSTEKGDLSSESTVSRIRTEHFPLTLESARPSHTSQYLCASSEAKGYNSPLHFGNGTRLTVT.

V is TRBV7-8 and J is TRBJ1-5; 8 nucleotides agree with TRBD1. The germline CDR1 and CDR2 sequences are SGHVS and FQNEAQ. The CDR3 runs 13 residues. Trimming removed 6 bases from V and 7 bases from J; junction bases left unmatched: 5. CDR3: CASRGQDGQPQHF. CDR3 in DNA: TGTGCCAGCAGGGGACAGGACGGACAGCCCCAGCATTTT.

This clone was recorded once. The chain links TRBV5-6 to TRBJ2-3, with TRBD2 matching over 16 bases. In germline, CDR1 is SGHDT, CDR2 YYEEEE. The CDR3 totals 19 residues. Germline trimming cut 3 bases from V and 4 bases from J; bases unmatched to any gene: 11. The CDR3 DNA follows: TGTGCCAGCAGCTCTCCTGTAATCGGGACTAGCGGGGGGGCAGATACGCAGTATTTT. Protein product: CASSSPVIGTSGGADTQYF.

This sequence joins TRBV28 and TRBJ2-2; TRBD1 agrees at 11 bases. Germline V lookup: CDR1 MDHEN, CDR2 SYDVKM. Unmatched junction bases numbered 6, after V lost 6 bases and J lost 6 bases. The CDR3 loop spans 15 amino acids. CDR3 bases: TGTGCCAGCAGAGGGACAGGGGGGTTAGCCGGGGAGCTGTTTTTT. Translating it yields CASRGTGGLAGELFF.

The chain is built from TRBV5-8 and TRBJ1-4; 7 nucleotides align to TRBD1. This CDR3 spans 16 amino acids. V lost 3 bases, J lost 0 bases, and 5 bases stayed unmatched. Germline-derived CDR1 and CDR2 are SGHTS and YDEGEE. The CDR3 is CASSWGQGATNEKLFF. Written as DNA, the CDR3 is TGTGCCAGCAGCTGGGGCCAGGGGGCAACTAATGAAAAACTGTTTTTT.

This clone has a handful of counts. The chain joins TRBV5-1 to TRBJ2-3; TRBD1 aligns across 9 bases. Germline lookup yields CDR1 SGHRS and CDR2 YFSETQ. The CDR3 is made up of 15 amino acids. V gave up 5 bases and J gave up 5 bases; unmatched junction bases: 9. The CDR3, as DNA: TGCGCCAGCAGTCGGGGACAGGGTAATAGAGATACGCAGTATTTT. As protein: CASSRGQGNRDTQYF.

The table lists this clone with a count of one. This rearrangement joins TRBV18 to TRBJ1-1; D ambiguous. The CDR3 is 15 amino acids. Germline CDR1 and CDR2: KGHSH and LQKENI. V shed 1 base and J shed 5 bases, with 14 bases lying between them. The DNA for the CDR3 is TGTGCCAGCTCACCACTTGGCCTTACGGGGACTGAAGCTTTCTTT. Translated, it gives CASSPLGLTGTEAFF.

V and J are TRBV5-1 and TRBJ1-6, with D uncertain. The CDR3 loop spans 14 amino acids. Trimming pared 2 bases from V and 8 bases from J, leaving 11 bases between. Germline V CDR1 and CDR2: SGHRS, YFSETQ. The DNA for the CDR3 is TGCGCCAGCAGCTTTACATCTTCCGATTCACCCCTCCACTTT. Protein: CASSFTSSDSPLHF. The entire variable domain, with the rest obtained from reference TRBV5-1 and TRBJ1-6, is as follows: KAGVTQTPRYLIKTRGQQVTLSCSPISGHRSVSWYQQTPGQGLQFLFEYFSETQRNKGNFPGRFSGRQFSNSRSEMNVSTLELGDSALYLCASSFTSSDSPLHFGNGTRLTVT.

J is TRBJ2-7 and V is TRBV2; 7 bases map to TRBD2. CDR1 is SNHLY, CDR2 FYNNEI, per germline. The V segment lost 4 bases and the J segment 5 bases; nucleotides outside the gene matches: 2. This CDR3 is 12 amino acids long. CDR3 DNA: TGTGCCAGCAGTGCCGGGGGGAACGAGCAGTACTTC. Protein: CASSAGGNEQYF.

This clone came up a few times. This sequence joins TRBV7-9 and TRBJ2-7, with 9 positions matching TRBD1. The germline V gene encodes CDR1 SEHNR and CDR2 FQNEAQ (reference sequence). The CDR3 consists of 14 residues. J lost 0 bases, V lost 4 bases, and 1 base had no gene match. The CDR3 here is CASSSGQGSYEQYF. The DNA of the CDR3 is TGTGCCAGCAGCTCGGGACAGGGCTCCTACGAGCAGTACTTC.

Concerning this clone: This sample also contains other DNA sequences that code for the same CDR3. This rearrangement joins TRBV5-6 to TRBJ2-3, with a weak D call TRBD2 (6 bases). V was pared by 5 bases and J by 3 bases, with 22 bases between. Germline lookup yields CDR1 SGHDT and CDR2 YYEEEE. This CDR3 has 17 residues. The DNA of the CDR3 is TGTGCCAGCAGATACTATAAGGGCGGGGACGCGACAGATACGCAGTATTTT. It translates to CASRYYKGGDATDTQYF.

In DNA form, the CDR3 reads TGCGCCAGCAGCTCCCGGGATATAGCCAAAAACATTCAGTACTTC. This codes for CASSSRDIAKNIQYF. The rearrangement links TRBV5-1 to TRBJ2-4; TRBD2 is a possible D gene (5 bases). CDR1 SGHRS and CDR2 YFSETQ come from the germline V gene. Trimming removed 3 bases from V and 0 bases from J, with 10 bases in between. This CDR3 contains 15 residues.